The entry below describes one TCR beta chain. This CDR3 region has 10 residues. The germline gives CDR1 GTSNPN, CDR2 SVGIG (reference sequence). Unmatched junction bases numbered 3, after V lost 6 bases and J lost 7 bases. This entry is derived from a study of cytomegalovirus exposure and HLA in healthy donors. Data came from immunoSEQ multiplex PCR; TCRdb stores just in-frame clones and leaves some out. The top ten hold about 2.8% of the sample, which has about 250,000 clones, more than 75% seen once. The sequenced sample was PBMCs. J is TRBJ2-7 and V is TRBV30; 7 positions agree with TRBD2. This TCR derives from a man between 18 and 29 years old in good health and CMV-seronegative. CDR3 amino acids: CACLGGEQYF. The DNA of the CDR3 is TGTGCCTGCCTGGGGGGGGAGCAGTACTTC.